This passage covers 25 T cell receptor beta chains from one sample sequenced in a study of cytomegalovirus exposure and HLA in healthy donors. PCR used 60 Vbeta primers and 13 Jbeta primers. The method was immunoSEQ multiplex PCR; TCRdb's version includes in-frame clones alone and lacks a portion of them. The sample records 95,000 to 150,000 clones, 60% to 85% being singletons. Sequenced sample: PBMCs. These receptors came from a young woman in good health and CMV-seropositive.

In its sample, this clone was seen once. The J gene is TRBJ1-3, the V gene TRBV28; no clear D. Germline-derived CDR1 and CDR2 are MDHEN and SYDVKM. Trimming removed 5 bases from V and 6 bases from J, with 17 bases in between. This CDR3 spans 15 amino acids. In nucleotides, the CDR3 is TGTGCCAGCAGTATGGGTGGGATCGGGGAAAACACCATATATTTT. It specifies CASSMGGIGENTIYF.

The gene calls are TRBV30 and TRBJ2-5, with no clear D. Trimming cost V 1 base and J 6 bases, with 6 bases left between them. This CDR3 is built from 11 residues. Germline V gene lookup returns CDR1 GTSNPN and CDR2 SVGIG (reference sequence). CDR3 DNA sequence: TGTGCCTGGAGTGCCACTCAGACCCAGTACTTC. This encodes CAWSATQTQYF.

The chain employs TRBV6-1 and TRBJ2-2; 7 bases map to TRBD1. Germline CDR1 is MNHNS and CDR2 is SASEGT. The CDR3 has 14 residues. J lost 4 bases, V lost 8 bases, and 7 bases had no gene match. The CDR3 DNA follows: TGTGCCAGCGGGGACAGAATGGGCACCGGGGAGCTGTTTTTT. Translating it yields CASGDRMGTGELFF.

The CDR3, as DNA: TGCGCCAGCAGCCAGGGGACAGGGGGCAGGAATTCACCCCTCCACTTT. Translating gives CASSQGTGGRNSPLHF. The chain is built from TRBV4-3 and TRBJ1-6; 12 nucleotides agree with TRBD1. The CDR3 has 16 amino acids. The germline V gene encodes CDR1 LGHNA and CDR2 YSLEER. The ends lost 3 bases at V and 7 bases at J; junction bases unmatched: 4.

CDR3 loop: CASSGGTGPGFFTEAFF. Written as DNA, the CDR3 is TGTGCCAGCAGTGGAGGGACAGGGCCTGGATTTTTCACTGAAGCTTTCTTT. This chain uses TRBV6-1 with TRBJ1-1; 9 nucleotides align to TRBD1. Germline CDR1 reads MNHNS; CDR2 reads SASEGT. Trimming cost V 4 bases and J 4 bases; bases outside gene matches: 13. The CDR3 is made up of 17 amino acids.

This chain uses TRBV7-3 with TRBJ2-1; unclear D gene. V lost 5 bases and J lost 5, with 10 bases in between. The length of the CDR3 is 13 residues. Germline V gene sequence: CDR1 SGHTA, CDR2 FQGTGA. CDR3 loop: CASSLQTNNEQFF. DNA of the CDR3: TGTGCCAGCAGCCTACAGACCAACAATGAGCAGTTCTTC. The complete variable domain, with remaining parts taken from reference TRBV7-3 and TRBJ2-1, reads GAGVSQTPSNKVTEKGKYVELRCDPISGHTALYWYRQSLGQGPEFLIYFQGTGAADDSGLPNDRFFAVRPEGSVSTLKIQRTERGDSAVYLCASSLQTNNEQFFGPGTRLTVL.

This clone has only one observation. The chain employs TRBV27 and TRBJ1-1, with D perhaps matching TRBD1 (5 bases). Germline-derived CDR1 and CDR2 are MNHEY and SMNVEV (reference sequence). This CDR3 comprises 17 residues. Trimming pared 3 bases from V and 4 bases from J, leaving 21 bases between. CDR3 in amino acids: CASSFWSGDLGGTEAFF. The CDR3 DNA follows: TGTGCCAGCAGTTTCTGGTCGGGGGACCTTGGGGGCACTGAAGCTTTCTTT.

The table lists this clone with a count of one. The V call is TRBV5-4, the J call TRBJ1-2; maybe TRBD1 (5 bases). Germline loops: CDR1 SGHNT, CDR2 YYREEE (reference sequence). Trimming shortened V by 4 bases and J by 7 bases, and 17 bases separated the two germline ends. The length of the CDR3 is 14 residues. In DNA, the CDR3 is TGTGCCAGCAGCACTTGGCTAGGACATGGTGGCTACACCTTC. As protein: CASSTWLGHGGYTF.

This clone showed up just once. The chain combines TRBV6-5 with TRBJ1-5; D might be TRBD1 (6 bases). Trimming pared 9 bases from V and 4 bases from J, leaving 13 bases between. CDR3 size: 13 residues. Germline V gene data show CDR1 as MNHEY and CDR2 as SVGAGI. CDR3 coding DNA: TGTGCCAGTTCGGACAGCTTTAATCAGCCCCAGCATTTT. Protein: CASSDSFNQPQHF.

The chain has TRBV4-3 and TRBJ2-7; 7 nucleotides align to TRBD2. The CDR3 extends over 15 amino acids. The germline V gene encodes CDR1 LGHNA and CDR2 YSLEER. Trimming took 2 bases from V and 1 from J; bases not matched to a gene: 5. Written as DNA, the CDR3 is TGCGCCAGCAGCCAATCGGGGGGTAGGTCCTACGAGCAGTACTTC. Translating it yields CASSQSGGRSYEQYF.

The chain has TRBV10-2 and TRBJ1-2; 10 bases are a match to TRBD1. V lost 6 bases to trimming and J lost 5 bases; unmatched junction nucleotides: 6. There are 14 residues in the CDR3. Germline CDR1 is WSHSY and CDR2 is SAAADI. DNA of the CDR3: TGCGCCAGCAGCCAGGGACAGGGGCGTTATGGCTACACCTTC. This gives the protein CASSQGQGRYGYTF.

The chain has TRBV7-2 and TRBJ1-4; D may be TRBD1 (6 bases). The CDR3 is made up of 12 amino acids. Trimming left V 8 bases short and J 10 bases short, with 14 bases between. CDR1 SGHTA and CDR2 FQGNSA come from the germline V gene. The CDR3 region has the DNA TGTGCCAGCGGTATCCTAGGGGGAAAACTGTTTTTT. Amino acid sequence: CASGILGGKLFF.

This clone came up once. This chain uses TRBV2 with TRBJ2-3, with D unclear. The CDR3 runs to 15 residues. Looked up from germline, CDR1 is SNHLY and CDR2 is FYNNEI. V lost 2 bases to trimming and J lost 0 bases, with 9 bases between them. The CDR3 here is CASSEPLRSTDTQYF. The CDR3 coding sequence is TGTGCCAGCAGTGAACCCCTTCGGAGCACAGATACGCAGTATTTT.

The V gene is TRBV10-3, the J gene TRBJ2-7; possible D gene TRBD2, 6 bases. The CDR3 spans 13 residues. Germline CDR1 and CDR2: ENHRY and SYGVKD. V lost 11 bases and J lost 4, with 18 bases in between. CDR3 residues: CAAGSGFGYEQYF. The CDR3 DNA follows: TGTGCCGCCGGGAGTGGGTTCGGGTACGAGCAGTACTTC.

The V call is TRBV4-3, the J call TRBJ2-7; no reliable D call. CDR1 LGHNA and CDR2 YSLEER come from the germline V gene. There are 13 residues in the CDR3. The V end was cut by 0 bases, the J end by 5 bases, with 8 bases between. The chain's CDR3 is CASSQDIVHEQYF. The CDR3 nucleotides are TGCGCCAGCAGCCAAGATATAGTCCACGAGCAGTACTTC.

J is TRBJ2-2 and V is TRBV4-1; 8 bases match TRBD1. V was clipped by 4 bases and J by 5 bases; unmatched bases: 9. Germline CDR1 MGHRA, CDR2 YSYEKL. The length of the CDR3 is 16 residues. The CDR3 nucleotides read TGCGCCAGCAGCCTATCCCCAGGGGGCCGAACCGGGGAGCTGTTTTTT. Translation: CASSLSPGGRTGELFF.

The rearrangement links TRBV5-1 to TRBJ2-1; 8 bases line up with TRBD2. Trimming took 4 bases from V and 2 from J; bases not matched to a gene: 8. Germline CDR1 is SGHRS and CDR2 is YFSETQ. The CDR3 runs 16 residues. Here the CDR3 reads CASSGMGLGAYNEQFF. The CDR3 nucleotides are TGCGCCAGCAGCGGGATGGGACTAGGGGCCTACAATGAGCAGTTCTTC.

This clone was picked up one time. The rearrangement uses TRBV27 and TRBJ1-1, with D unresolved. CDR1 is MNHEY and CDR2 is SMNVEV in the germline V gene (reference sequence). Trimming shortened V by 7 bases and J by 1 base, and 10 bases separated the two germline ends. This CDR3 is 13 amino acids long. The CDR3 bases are TGTGCCAGCAAAATGGACTGGAACACTGAAGCTTTCTTT. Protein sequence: CASKMDWNTEAFF.

CDR3 loop: CASSEVLEETQYF. As DNA, the CDR3 is TGCGCCAGCAGTGAGGTCCTCGAAGAGACCCAGTACTTC. The J gene is TRBJ2-5, the V gene TRBV10-2; D unresolved. V was clipped by 2 bases and J by 3 bases, with 7 bases between them. There are 13 residues in the CDR3. Germline CDR1 is WSHSY and CDR2 is SAAADI.

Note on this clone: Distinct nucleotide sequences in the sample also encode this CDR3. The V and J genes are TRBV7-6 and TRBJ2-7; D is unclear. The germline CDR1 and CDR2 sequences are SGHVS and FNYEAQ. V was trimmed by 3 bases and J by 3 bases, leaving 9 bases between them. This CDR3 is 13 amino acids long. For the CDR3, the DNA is TGTGCCAGCAGCTTTGGAGAGAGCTACGAGCAGTACTTC. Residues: CASSFGESYEQYF.

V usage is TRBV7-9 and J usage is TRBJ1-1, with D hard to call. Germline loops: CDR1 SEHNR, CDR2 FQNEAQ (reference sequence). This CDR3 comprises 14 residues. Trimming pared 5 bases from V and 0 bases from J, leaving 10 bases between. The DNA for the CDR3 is TGTGCCAGCAGCCCAGGCGGGGTGAACACTGAAGCTTTCTTT. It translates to CASSPGGVNTEAFF. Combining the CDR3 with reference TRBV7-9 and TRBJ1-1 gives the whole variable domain DTGVSQNPRHKITKRGQNVTFRCDPISEHNRLYWYRQTLGQGPEFLTYFQNEAQLEKSRLLSDRFSAERPKGSFSTLEIQRTEQGDSAMYLCASSPGGVNTEAFFGQGTRLTVV.

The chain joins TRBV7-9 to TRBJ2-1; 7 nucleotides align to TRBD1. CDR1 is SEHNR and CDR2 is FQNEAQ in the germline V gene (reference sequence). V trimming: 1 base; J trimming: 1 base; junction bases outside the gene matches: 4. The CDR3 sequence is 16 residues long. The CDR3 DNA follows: TGTGCCAGCAGCTTAGGACAGGGAAGATCCTACAATGAGCAGTTCTTC. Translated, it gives CASSLGQGRSYNEQFF.

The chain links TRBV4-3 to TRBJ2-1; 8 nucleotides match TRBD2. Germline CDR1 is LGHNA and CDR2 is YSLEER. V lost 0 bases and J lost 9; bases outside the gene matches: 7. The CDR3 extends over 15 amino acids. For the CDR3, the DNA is TGCGCCAGCAGCCAAGATTCGGGGGGGTGGGGTGAGCAGTTCTTC. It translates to CASSQDSGGWGEQFF.

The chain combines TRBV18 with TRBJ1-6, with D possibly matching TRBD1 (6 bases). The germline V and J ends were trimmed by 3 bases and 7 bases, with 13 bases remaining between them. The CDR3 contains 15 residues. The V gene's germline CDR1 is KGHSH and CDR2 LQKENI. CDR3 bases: TGTGCCAGCTCACCTGTGGGGGCGGCGAATTCACCCCTCCACTTT. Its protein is CASSPVGAANSPLHF.

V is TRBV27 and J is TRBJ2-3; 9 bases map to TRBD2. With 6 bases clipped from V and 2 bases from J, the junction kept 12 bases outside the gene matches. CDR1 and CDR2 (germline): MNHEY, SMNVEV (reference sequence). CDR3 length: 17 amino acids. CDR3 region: CASRSDVAGALTDTQYF. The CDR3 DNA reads TGTGCCAGCAGGAGCGATGTAGCGGGGGCCCTCACAGATACGCAGTATTTT.